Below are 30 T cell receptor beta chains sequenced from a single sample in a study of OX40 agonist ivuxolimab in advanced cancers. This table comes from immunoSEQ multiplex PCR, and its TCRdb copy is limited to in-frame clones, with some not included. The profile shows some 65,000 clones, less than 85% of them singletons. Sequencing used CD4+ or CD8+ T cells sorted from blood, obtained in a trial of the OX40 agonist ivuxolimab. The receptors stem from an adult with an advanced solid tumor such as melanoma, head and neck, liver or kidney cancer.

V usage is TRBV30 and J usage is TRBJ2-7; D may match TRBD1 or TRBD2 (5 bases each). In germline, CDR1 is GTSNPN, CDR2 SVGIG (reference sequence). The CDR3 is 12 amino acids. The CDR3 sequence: CAYGTPTYEQYF. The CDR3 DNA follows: TGTGCTTACGGGACCCCTACCTACGAGCAGTACTTC.

The CDR3 sequence: CASRDRDYHIEQYF. Here the CDR3 DNA reads TGTGCCAGCAGGGATCGGGACTACCACATCGAGCAGTACTTC. The rearrangement links TRBV6-1 to TRBJ2-7, with TRBD2 matching 7 bases. Germline values: CDR1 MNHNS, CDR2 SASEGT. V shed 6 bases, J shed 6 bases, and the junction held 11 bases outside the gene matches. The CDR3 totals 14 residues.

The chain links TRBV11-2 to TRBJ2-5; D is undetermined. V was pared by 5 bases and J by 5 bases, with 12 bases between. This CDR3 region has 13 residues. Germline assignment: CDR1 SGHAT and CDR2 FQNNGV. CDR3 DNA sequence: TGTGCCAGCAGCCGGGTGGTGGGGGAGACCCAGTACTTC. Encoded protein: CASSRVVGETQYF.

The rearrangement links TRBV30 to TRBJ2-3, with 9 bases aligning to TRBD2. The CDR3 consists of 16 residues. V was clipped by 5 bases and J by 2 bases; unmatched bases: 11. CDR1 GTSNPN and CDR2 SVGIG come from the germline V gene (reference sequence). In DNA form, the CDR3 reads TGTGCCTGGCTAGCGGGGCCTTTTACTAACACAGATACGCAGTATTTT. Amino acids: CAWLAGPFTNTDTQYF.

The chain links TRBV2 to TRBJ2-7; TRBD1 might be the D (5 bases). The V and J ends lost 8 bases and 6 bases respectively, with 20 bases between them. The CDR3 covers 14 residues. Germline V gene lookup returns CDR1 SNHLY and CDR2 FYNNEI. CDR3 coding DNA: TGTGCCAGCGGCCGCTTACAGGTCATGGGCGAGCAGTACTTC. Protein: CASGRLQVMGEQYF.

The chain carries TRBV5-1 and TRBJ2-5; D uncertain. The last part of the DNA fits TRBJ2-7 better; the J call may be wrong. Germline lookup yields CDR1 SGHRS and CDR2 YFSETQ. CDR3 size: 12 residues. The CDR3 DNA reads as TGCGCCAGCTCCGGGTCTTCCTACGAGCAGTACTTC. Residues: CASSGSSYEQYF.

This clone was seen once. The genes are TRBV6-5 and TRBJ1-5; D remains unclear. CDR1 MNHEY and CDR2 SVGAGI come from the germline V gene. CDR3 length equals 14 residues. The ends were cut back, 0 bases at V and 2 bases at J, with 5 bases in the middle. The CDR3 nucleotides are TGTGCCAGCAGTTACTCTAGGGGCAATCAGCCCCAGCATTTT. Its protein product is CASSYSRGNQPQHF.

The CDR3 nucleotides are TGTGCCTGGAGCGTGCGGATGTTAAGTGATGGCTACACCTTC. It yields the protein CAWSVRMLSDGYTF. The chain is built from TRBV30 and TRBJ1-2; D gene unclear. Trimming shortened V by 3 bases and J by 6 bases, and 17 bases separated the two germline ends. The germline CDR1 and CDR2 sequences are GTSNPN and SVGIG (reference sequence). This CDR3 is built from 14 residues.

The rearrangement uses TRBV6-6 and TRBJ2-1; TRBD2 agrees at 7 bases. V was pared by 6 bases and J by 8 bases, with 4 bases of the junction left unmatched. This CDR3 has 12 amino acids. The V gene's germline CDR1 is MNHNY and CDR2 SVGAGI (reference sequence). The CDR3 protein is CASSGTTDEQFF. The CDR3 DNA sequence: TGTGCCAGCAGCGGGACTACCGATGAGCAGTTCTTC.

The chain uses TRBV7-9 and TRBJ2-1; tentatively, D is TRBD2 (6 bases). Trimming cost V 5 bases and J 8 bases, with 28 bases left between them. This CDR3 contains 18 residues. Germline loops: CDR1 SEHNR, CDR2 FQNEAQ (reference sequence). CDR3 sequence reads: CASSPPSRLAGFKDEQFF. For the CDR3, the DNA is TGTGCCAGCAGCCCACCTTCTCGACTCGCGGGGTTTAAGGATGAGCAGTTCTTC. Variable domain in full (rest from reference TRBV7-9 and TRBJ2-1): DTGVSQNPRHKITKRGQNVTFRCDPISEHNRLYWYRQTLGQGPEFLTYFQNEAQLEKSRLLSDRFSAERPKGSFSTLEIQRTEQGDSAMYLCASSPPSRLAGFKDEQFFGPGTRLTVL.

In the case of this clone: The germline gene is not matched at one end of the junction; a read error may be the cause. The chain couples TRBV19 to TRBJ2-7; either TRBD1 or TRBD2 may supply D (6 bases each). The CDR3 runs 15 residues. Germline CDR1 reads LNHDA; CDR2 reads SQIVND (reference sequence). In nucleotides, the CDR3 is TGTGCCAGTAGTACCCCTCTTCGGGGGCAACTCGGAGCGGTGTTC. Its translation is CASSTPLRGQLGAVF.

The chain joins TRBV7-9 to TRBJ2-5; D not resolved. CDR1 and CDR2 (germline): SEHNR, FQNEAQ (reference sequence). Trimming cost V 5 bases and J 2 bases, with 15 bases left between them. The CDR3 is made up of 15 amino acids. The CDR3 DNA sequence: TGTGCCAGCAGCCCAATGTTACGTTTACAAGAGACCCAGTACTTC. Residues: CASSPMLRLQETQYF.

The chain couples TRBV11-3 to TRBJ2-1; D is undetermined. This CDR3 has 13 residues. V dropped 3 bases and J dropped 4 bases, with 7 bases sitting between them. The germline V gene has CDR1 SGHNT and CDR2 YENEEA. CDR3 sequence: CASSFGIYNEQFF. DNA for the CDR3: TGTGCCAGCAGCTTCGGAATTTACAATGAGCAGTTCTTC.

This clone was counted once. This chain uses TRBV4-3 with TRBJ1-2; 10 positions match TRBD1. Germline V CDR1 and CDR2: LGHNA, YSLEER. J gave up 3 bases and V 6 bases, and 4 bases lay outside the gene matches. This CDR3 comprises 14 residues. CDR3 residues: CASSRDRGDYGYTF. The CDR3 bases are TGCGCCAGCAGTCGGGACAGGGGAGACTATGGCTACACCTTC.

The CDR3 region has the DNA TGTGCCAGCAGCTTTAGGATAAGCTCCTACGAGCAGTACTTC. This encodes CASSFRISSYEQYF. V is TRBV7-6 and J is TRBJ2-7; no definite D call. The ends were cut back, 3 bases at V and 0 bases at J, with 9 bases in the middle. Germline loops: CDR1 SGHVS, CDR2 FNYEAQ. The CDR3 is 14 amino acids.

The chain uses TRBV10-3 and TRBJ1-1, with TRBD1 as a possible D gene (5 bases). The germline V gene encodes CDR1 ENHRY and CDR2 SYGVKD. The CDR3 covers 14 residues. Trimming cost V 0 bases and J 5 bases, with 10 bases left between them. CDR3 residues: CAISESGGATEAFF. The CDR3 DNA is TGTGCCATCAGTGAGTCAGGAGGGGCAACTGAAGCTTTCTTT.

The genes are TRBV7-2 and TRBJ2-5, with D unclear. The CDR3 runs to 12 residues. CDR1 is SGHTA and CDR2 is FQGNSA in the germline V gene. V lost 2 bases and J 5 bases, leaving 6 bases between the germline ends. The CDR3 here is CASSLIRETQYF. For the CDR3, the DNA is TGTGCCAGCAGCTTAATAAGGGAGACCCAGTACTTC.

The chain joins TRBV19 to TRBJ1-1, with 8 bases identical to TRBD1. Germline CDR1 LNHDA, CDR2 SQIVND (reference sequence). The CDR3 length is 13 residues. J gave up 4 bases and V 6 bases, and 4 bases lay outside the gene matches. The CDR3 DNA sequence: TGTGCCAGTAGGATACAGGGGGGCACTGAAGCTTTCTTT. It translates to CASRIQGGTEAFF. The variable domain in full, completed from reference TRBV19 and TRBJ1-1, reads DGGITQSPKYLFRKEGQNVTLSCEQNLNHDAMYWYRQDPGQGLRLIYYSQIVNDFQKGDIAEGYSVSREKKESFPLTVTSAQKNPTAFYLCASRIQGGTEAFFGQGTRLTVV.

The CDR3 DNA is TGCGCCAGCAGCTTGGGACTGGCGCTCAGGGGTGAAGAGACCCAGTACTTC. Translation: CASSLGLALRGEETQYF. V is TRBV5-1 and J is TRBJ2-5, with D tentatively TRBD1 (6 bases). The CDR3 is made up of 17 amino acids. Trimming shortened V by 0 bases and J by 3 bases, and 18 bases separated the two germline ends. The germline gives CDR1 SGHRS, CDR2 YFSETQ.

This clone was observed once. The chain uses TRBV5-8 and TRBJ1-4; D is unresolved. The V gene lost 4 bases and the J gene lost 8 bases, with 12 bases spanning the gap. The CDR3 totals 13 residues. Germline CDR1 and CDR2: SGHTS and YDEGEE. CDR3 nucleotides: TGTGCCAGCAGCCCCTTGTTACGAGAAAAACTGTTTTTT. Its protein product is CASSPLLREKLFF.

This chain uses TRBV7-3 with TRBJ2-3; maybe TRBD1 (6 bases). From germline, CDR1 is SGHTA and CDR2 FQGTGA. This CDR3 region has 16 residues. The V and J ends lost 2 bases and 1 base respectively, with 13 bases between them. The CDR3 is CASSLAGQIGTDTQYF. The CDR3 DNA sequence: TGTGCCAGCAGCTTAGCTGGACAGATTGGCACAGATACGCAGTATTTT.

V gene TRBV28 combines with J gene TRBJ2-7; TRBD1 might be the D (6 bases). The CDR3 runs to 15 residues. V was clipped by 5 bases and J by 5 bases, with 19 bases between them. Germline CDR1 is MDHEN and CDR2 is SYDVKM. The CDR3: CASSREPQGKDEQYF. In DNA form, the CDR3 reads TGTGCCAGCAGTCGCGAACCACAGGGAAAGGACGAGCAGTACTTC.

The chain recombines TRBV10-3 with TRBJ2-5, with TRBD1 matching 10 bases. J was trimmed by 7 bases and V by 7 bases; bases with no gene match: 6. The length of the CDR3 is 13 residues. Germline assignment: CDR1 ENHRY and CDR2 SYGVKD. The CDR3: CAINQGQGRTQYF. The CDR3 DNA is TGTGCCATCAACCAGGGACAGGGGCGGACCCAGTACTTC.

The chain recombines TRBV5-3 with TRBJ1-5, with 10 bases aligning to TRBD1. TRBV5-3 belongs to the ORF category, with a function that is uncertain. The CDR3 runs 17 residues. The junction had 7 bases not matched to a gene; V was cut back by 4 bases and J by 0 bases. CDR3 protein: CARSPGQGDPSNQPQHF. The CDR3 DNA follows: TGTGCCAGAAGCCCTGGACAGGGGGATCCTAGCAATCAGCCCCAGCATTTT.

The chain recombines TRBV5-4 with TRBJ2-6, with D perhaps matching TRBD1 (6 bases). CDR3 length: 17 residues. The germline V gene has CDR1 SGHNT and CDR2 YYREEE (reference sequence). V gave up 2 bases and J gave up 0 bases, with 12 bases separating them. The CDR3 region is CASSLGGPSSGANVLTF. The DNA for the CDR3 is TGTGCCAGCAGCTTAGGGGGACCGAGCTCTGGGGCCAACGTCCTGACTTTC.

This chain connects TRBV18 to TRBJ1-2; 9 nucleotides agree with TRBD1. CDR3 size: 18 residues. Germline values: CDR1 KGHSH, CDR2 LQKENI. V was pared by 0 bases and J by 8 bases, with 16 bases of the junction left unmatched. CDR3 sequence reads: CASSPPRGGQGDVFGYTF. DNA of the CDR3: TGTGCCAGCTCACCACCCCGAGGGGGACAGGGTGATGTGTTCGGCTACACCTTC.

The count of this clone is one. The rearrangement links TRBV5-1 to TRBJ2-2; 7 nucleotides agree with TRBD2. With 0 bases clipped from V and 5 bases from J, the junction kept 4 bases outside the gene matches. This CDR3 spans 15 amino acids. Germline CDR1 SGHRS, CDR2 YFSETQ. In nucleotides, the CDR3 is TGCGCCAGCAGCTTGGATGGGGAGGGAACCGGGGAGCTGTTTTTT. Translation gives CASSLDGEGTGELFF. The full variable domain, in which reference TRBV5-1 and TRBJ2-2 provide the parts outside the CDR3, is KAGVTQTPRYLIKTRGQQVTLSCSPISGHRSVSWYQQTPGQGLQFLFEYFSETQRNKGNFPGRFSGRQFSNSRSEMNVSTLELGDSALYLCASSLDGEGTGELFFGEGSRLTVL.

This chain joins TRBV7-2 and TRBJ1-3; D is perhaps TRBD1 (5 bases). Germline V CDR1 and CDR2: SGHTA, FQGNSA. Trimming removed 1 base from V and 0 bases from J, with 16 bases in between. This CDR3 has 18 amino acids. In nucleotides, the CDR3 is TGTGCCAGCAGCTTAGTCCCCTCGACAGCTATCTCTGGAAACACCATATATTTT. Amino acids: CASSLVPSTAISGNTIYF.

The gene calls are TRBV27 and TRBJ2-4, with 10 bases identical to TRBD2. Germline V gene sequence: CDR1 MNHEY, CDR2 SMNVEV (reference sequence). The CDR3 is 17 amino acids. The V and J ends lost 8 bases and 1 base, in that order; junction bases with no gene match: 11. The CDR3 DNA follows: TGTGCCAGCGCAGGGAAGCGGGAGGGCCCTGCCAAAAACATTCAGTACTTC. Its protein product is CASAGKREGPAKNIQYF.

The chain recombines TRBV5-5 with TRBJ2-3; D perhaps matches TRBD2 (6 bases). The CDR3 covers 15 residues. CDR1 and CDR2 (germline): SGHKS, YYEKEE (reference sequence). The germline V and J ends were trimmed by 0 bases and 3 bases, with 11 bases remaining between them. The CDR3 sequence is CASSLDGSETDTQYF. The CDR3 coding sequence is TGTGCCAGCAGCTTGGACGGGAGTGAGACAGATACGCAGTATTTT.